This T cell receptor (beta chain) was sequenced in a study of T cells after yellow fever vaccination. Germline values: CDR1 ENHRY, CDR2 SYGVKD. The CDR3 has 15 residues. The ends lost 0 bases at V and 5 bases at J; junction bases unmatched: 4. Findings and limits, study-wide: Peaking faster, on day 5 versus 15, the secondary response was nonetheless weaker.

The sample holds many counts of this clonotype. Antigen unknown. The TCR cDNA carried a universal primer site and UMIs from 5'RACE template switching. TCRdb analysed the 5' RACE reads with MiXCR anew, one entry per CDR3 protein. The repertoire holds about 320,000 distinct CDR3 sequences, with 3.5% to 4.5% as singletons. V gene TRBV10-3 combines with J gene TRBJ2-3; 8 nucleotides line up with TRBD1. Sequencing was performed on PBMCs, taken 15 days after the yellow fever booster vaccination. The origin of this receptor is a man in his late teens or twenties who received the YFV17D yellow fever vaccine. The CDR3 DNA is TGTGCCATCAGTGAGTCCGGACAGGGCAGAGATACGCAGTATTTT. This gives the protein CAISESGQGRDTQYF.